One and the same sample provided the 14 T cell receptor beta chains below, sequenced in a study of cytomegalovirus exposure and HLA in healthy donors. The primer mix had 60 Vbeta and 13 Jbeta primers. The repertoire was sequenced with immunoSEQ multiplex PCR; TCRdb's copy has only in-frame clones and lacks some. The top ten hold approximately 3% of the sample, which has fewer than 75,000 clones, more than 65% seen once. The sample taken for sequencing was PBMCs. Receptor source: a woman aged 30 to 39 in good health and CMV-seronegative.

The chain carries TRBV7-9 and TRBJ2-3; 9 positions agree with TRBD2. Germline assignment: CDR1 SEHNR and CDR2 FQNEAQ (reference sequence). Trimming removed 5 bases from V and 5 bases from J; junction bases left unmatched: 11. This CDR3 has 16 residues. CDR3 residues: CASSPLLAGPRDTQYF. The DNA of the CDR3 is TGTGCCAGCAGCCCCCTCCTAGCGGGACCCAGAGATACGCAGTATTTT.

The genes are TRBV5-5 and TRBJ2-7, with TRBD1 identical over 8 bases. Looked up from germline, CDR1 is SGHKS and CDR2 is YYEKEE (reference sequence). Trimming removed 1 base from V and 3 bases from J; junction bases left unmatched: 6. This CDR3 contains 15 residues. CDR3 nucleotide sequence: TGTGCCAGCAGCTTGACGTCAGGGGGCCACTACGAGCAGTACTTC. This gives the protein CASSLTSGGHYEQYF.

The chain couples TRBV28 to TRBJ2-7; D not resolved. The CDR3 loop spans 11 amino acids. Trimming cost V 4 bases and J 4 bases, with 5 bases left between them. CDR1 and CDR2 (germline): MDHEN, SYDVKM. CDR3 residues: CASSYGYEQYV. The DNA of the CDR3 is TGTGCCAGCAGTTACGGGTACGAGCAGTACGTC.

J is TRBJ2-7 and V is TRBV4-3, with 10 positions matching TRBD1. This CDR3 spans 18 amino acids. Germline CDR1 reads LGHNA; CDR2 reads YSLEER. With 1 base clipped from V and 0 bases from J, the junction kept 9 bases outside the gene matches. CDR3 amino acids: CASSQVWLDRGPSYEQYF. CDR3 DNA sequence: TGCGCCAGCAGCCAAGTGTGGCTCGACAGGGGGCCCTCCTACGAGCAGTACTTC.

This chain connects TRBV18 to TRBJ2-7, with D perhaps TRBD1 (5 bases). Looked up from germline, CDR1 is KGHSH and CDR2 is LQKENI. This CDR3 region has 14 residues. V was trimmed by 1 base and J by 2 bases, leaving 9 bases between them. CDR3: CASSPQTTAYEQYF. For the CDR3, the DNA is TGTGCCAGCTCACCACAAACGACAGCCTACGAGCAGTACTTC.

For this clone: The junction shows a germline mismatch at one end, possibly a read error. As DNA, the CDR3 is TGTGCCAGCAGCGGCCGGGACTCCGACAATGAGCAGTTCTTC. Protein sequence: CASSGRDSDNEQFF. The rearrangement uses TRBV5-4 and TRBJ2-1; a weak D match, TRBD2 (6 bases). The germline V gene encodes CDR1 SGHNT and CDR2 YYREEE (reference sequence). This CDR3 is built from 14 residues.

The V gene is TRBV6-4, the J gene TRBJ2-3; 9 bases are shared with TRBD1. The V and J ends lost 4 bases and 3 bases, in that order; junction bases with no gene match: 5. The CDR3 has 15 residues. Germline assignment: CDR1 MRHNA and CDR2 SNTAGT. The CDR3 bases are TGTGCCAGCAGTGGAGGGACAGGGTCTACAGATACGCAGTATTTT. Translation gives CASSGGTGSTDTQYF.

This clone was counted a few times. The chain links TRBV6-5 to TRBJ1-5; D is unresolved. This CDR3 has 15 amino acids. Trimming removed 6 bases at V and 0 bases at J, with 12 bases between. Germline CDR1 MNHEY, CDR2 SVGAGI. CDR3 sequence: CASRLTGDSNQPQHF. CDR3 in DNA: TGTGCCAGCAGACTTACCGGGGATAGCAATCAGCCCCAGCATTTT.

The rearrangement uses TRBV5-1 and TRBJ2-3; the match to TRBD2 covers 8 bases. Germline V gives CDR1 SGHRS, CDR2 YFSETQ. The CDR3 runs 14 residues. V lost 6 bases, J lost 2 bases, and 5 bases stayed unmatched. CDR3 loop: CASTSGFSTDTQYF. CDR3 DNA sequence: TGCGCCAGCACTAGCGGGTTCTCCACAGATACGCAGTATTTT.

The chain carries TRBV29-1 and TRBJ1-4; 11 positions agree with TRBD1. The CDR3 runs to 14 residues. Germline CDR1 is SQVTM and CDR2 is ANQGSEA. J gave up 8 bases and V 4 bases, and 6 bases lay outside the gene matches. CDR3 in amino acids: CSVGTGGKGEKLFF. The CDR3 coding sequence is TGCAGCGTTGGGACAGGGGGCAAGGGGGAAAAACTGTTTTTT.

The genes are TRBV27 and TRBJ2-4, with unresolved D. The CDR3 runs to 15 residues. Trimming took off 3 bases at V and 8 bases at J, with 17 bases between the two ends. Germline assignment: CDR1 MNHEY and CDR2 SMNVEV (reference sequence). In nucleotides, the CDR3 is TGTGCCAGCAGTTTTTCCCGAGAGACTTGGGACATTCAGTACTTC. Its translation is CASSFSRETWDIQYF.

The chain couples TRBV5-8 to TRBJ2-2, with 7 nucleotides matching TRBD2. The CDR3 length is 14 residues. After removal of 3 bases from V and 5 bases from J, the junction contained 4 bases not matched to a gene. The germline CDR1 and CDR2 sequences are SGHTS and YDEGEE. The CDR3 sequence is CASSWGAGTGELFF. The CDR3 bases are TGTGCCAGCAGCTGGGGAGCGGGGACCGGGGAGCTGTTTTTT. Together with reference TRBV5-8 and TRBJ2-2, the CDR3 gives the full variable domain: EAGVTQSPTHLIKTRGQQATLRCSPISGHTSVYWYQQALGLGLQFLLWYDEGEERNRGNFPPRFSGRQFPNYSSELNVNALELEDSALYLCASSWGAGTGELFFGEGSRLTVL.

The chain links TRBV2 to TRBJ1-1, with D unresolved. V was shortened by 1 base and J by 0 bases, with 9 bases between the two germline ends. The CDR3 is 15 amino acids. The germline CDR1 and CDR2 sequences are SNHLY and FYNNEI. CDR3 sequence: CASSEDIGVNTEAFF. The CDR3, as DNA: TGTGCCAGCAGTGAAGACATCGGGGTGAACACTGAAGCTTTCTTT.

The chain recombines TRBV7-3 with TRBJ1-1, with D uncertain. The CDR3 totals 15 residues. V was shortened by 1 base and J by 2 bases, with 11 bases between the two germline ends. Germline V gene sequence: CDR1 SGHTA, CDR2 FQGTGA. The CDR3 coding sequence is TGTGCCAGCAGCTTAAATGCGGCAGACAACACTGAAGCTTTCTTT. It codes for CASSLNAADNTEAFF.